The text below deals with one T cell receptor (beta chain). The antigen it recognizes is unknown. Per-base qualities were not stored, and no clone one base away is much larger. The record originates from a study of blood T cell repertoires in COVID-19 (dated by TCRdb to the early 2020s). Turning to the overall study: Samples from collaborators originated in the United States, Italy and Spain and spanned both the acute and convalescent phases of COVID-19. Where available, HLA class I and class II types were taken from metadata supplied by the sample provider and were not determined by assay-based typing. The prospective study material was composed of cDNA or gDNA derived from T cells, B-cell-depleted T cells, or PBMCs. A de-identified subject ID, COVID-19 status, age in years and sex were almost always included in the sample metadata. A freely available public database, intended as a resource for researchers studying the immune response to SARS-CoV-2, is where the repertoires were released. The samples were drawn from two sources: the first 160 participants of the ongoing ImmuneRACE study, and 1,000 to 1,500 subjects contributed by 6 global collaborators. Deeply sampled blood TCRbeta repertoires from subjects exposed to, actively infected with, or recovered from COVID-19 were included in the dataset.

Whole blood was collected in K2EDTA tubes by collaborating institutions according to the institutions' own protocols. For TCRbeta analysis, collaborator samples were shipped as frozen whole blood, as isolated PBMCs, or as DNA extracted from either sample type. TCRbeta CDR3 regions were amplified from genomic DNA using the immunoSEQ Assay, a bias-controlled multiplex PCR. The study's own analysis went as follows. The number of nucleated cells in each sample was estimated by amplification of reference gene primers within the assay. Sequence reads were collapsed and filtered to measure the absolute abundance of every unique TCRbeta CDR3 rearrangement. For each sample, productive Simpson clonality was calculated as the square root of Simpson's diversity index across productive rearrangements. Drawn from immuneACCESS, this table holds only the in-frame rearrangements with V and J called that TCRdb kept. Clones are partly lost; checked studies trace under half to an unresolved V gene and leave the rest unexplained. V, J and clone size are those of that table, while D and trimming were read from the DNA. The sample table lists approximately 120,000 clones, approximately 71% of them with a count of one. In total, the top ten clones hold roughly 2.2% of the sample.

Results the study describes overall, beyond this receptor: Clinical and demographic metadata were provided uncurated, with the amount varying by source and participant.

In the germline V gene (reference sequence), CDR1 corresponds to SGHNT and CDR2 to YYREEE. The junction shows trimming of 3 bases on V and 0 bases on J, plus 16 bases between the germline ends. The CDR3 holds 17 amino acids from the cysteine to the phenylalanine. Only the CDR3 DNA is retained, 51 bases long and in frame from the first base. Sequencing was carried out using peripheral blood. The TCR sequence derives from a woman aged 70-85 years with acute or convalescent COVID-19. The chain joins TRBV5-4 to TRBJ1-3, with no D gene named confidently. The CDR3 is CASSSTAVLDSGNTIYF. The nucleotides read TGTGCCAGCAGCTCAACGGCAGTTCTAGACTCTGGAAACACCATATATTTT. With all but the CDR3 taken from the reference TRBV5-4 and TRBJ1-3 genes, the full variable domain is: ETGVTQSPTHLIKTRGQQVTLRCSSQSGHNTVSWYQQALGQGPQFIFQYYREEENGRGNFPPRFSGLQFPNYSSELNVNALELDDSALYLCASSSTAVLDSGNTIYFGEGSWLTVV.